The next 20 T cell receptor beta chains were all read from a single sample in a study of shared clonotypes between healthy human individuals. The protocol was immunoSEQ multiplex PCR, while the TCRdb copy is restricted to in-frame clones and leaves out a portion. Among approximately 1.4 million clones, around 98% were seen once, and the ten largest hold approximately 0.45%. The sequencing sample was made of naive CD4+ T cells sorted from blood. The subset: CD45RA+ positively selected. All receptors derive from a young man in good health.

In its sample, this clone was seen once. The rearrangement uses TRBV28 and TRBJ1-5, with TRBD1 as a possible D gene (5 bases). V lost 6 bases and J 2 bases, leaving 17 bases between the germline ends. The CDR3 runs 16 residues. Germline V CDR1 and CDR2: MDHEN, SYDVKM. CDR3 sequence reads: CASRIPATVRNQPQHF. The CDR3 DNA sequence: TGTGCCAGCAGGATTCCTGCGACAGTACGCAATCAGCCCCAGCATTTT.

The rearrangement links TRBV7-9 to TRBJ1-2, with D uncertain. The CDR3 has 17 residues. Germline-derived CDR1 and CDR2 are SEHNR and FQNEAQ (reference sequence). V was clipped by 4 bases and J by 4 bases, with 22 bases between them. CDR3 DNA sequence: TGTGCCAGCAGCTCGGCTCCCAATCTGGGATTCCCCTATGGCTACACCTTC. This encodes CASSSAPNLGFPYGYTF.

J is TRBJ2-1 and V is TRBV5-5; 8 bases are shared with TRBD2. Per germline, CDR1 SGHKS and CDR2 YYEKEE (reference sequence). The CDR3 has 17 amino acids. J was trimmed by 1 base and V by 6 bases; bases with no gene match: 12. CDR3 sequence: CASILSGSAVSYNEQFF. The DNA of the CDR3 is TGTGCCAGCATATTGAGCGGGAGCGCCGTTTCCTACAATGAGCAGTTCTTC.

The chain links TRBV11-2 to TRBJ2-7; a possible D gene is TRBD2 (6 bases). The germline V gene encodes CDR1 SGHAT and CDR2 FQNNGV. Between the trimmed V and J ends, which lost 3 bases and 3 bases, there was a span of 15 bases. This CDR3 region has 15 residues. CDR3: CASSFRTNSNYEQYF. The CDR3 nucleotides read TGTGCCAGCAGCTTCCGGACTAACTCTAACTACGAGCAGTACTTC.

CDR3 nucleotides: TGTGCCAGCAGTCCCGGGCTGGATAGGAGCTCCTACGAGCAGTACTTC. Translation gives CASSPGLDRSSYEQYF. The chain carries TRBV11-3 and TRBJ2-7; D unresolved. The CDR3 contains 16 residues. V dropped 6 bases and J dropped 0 bases, with 18 bases sitting between them. The germline CDR1 and CDR2 sequences are SGHNT and YENEEA.

CDR3 residues: CASRGGARGYPNNEQFF. The CDR3 DNA reads TGTGCCAGCAGAGGGGGGGCGCGAGGGTACCCTAACAATGAGCAGTTCTTC. The chain joins TRBV7-2 to TRBJ2-1, with a possible D match to TRBD2 (7 bases). The germline V gene encodes CDR1 SGHTA and CDR2 FQGNSA. The length of the CDR3 is 17 residues. V was cut by 6 bases and J by 5 bases, with 23 bases left in between.

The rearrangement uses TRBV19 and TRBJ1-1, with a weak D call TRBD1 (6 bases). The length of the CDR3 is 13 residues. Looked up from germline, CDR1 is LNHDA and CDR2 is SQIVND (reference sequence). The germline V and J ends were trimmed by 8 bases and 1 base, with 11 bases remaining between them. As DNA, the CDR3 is TGTGCCAGTCGTCTGGACAGGAACACTGAAGCTTTCTTT. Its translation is CASRLDRNTEAFF. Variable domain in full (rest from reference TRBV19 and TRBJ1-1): DGGITQSPKYLFRKEGQNVTLSCEQNLNHDAMYWYRQDPGQGLRLIYYSQIVNDFQKGDIAEGYSVSREKKESFPLTVTSAQKNPTAFYLCASRLDRNTEAFFGQGTRLTVV.

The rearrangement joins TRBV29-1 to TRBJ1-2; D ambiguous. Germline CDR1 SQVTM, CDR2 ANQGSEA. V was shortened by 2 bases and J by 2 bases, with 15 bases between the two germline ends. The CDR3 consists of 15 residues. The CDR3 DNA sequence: TGCAGCGTTGAAAGGAAGGACTCAAAAAACTATGGCTACACCTTC. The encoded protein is CSVERKDSKNYGYTF.

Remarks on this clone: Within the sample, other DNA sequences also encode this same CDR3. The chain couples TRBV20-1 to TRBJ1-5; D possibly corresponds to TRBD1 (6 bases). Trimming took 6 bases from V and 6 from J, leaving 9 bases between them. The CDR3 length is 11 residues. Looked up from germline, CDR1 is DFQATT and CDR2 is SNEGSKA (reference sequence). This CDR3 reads CSAGAGQPQHF. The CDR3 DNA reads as TGCAGTGCGGGGGCCGGTCAGCCCCAGCATTTT.

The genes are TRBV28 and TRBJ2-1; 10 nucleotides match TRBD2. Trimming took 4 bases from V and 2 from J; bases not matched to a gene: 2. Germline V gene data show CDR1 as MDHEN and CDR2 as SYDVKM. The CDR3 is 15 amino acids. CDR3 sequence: CASSSSGSPYNEQFF. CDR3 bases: TGTGCCAGCAGTTCTAGCGGGAGCCCCTACAATGAGCAGTTCTTC.

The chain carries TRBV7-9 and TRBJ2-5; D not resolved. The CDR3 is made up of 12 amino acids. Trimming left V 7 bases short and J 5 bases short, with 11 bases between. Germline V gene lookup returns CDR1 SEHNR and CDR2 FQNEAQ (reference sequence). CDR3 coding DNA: TGTGCCAGCACCCCTTCGTTTGAGACCCAGTACTTC. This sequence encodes CASTPSFETQYF.

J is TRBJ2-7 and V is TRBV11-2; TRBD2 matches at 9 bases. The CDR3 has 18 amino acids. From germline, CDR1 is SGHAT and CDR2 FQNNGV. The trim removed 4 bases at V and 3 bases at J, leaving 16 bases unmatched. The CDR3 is CASSSLFSLAGKVYEQYF. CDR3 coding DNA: TGTGCCAGCAGCTCCTTATTTTCTCTAGCGGGAAAAGTCTACGAGCAGTACTTC.

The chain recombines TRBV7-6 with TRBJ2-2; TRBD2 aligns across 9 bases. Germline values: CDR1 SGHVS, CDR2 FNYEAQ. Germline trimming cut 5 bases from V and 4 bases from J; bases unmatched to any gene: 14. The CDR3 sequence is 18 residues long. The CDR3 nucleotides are TGTGCCAGCAGCCTTTTGCTAGCGGGAAGGGGGAGCACCGGGGAGCTGTTTTTT. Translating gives CASSLLLAGRGSTGELFF. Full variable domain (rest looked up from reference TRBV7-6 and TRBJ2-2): GAGVSQSPRYKVTKRGQDVALRCDPISGHVSLYWYRQALGQGPEFLTYFNYEAQQDKSGLPNDRFSAERPEGSISTLTIQRTEQRDSAMYRCASSLLLAGRGSTGELFFGEGSRLTVL.

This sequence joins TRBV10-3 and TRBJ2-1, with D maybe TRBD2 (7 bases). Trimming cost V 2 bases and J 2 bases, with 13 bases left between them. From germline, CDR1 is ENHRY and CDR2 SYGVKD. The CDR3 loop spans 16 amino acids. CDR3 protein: CAISEAGALAYNEQFF. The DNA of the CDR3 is TGTGCCATCAGTGAGGCGGGGGCGTTGGCCTACAATGAGCAGTTCTTC.

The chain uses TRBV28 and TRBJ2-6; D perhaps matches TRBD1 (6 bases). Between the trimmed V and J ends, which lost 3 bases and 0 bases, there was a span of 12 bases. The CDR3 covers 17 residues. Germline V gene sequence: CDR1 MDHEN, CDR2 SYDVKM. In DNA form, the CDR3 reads TGTGCCAGCAGTTTGCCAGGGGCATCCTCTGGGGCCAACGTCCTGACTTTC. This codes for CASSLPGASSGANVLTF.

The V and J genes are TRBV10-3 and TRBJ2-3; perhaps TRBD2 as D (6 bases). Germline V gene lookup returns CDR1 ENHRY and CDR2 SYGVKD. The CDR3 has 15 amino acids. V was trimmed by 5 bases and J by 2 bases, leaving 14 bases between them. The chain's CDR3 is CAISTGTPFTDTQYF. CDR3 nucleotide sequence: TGTGCCATCAGTACCGGGACTCCCTTCACAGATACGCAGTATTTT.

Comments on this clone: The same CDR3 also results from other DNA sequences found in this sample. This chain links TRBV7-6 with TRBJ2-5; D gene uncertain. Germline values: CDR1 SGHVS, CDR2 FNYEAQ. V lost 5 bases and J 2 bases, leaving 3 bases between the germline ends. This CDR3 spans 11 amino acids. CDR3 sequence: CASSVQETQYF. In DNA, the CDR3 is TGTGCCAGCAGCGTGCAAGAGACCCAGTACTTC.

The CDR3 DNA reads as TGTGCCAGCAACGTGGGACGGGCCTACGAGCAGTACTTC. It is translated as CASNVGRAYEQYF. The chain is built from TRBV28 and TRBJ2-7; D might be TRBD1 or TRBD2, each matching 5 bases. Trimming took 7 bases from V and 2 from J, leaving 12 bases between them. Germline assignment: CDR1 MDHEN and CDR2 SYDVKM. This CDR3 has 13 amino acids.

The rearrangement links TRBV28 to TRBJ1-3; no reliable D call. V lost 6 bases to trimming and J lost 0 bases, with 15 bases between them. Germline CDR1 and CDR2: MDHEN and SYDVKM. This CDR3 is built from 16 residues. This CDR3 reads CASSPPTGFSGNTIYF. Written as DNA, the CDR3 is TGTGCCAGCAGCCCCCCCACGGGATTCTCTGGAAACACCATATATTTT.

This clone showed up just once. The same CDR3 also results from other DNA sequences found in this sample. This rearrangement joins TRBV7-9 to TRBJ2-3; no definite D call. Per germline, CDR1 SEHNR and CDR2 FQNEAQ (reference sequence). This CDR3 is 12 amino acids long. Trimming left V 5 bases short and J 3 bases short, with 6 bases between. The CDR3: CASSPSTDTQYF. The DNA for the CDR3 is TGTGCCAGCAGCCCGAGTACAGATACGCAGTATTTT.